Here is one T cell receptor (beta chain) with its context. The CDR3 has 16 residues. Germline assignment: CDR1 LNHDA and CDR2 SQIVND (reference sequence). V shed 5 bases and J 8 bases; nucleotides not matched to a gene: 13. Repertoires were generated with immunoSEQ multiplex PCR, while TCRdb's copy carries only in-frame clones and drops some. The table shows tens of thousands of clones, with under 95% occurring only once. The data stem from a study of OX40 agonist ivuxolimab in advanced cancers. The chain joins TRBV19 to TRBJ2-1; TRBD2 matches at 9 bases. This TCR was sampled from an adult with an advanced solid tumor such as melanoma, head and neck, liver or kidney cancer. Sequencing used CD4+ or CD8+ T cells sorted from blood, obtained in a trial of the OX40 agonist ivuxolimab. This CDR3 reads CASSPGVAGVRDEQFF. DNA of the CDR3: TGTGCCAGTAGTCCCGGGGTAGCGGGAGTTCGGGATGAGCAGTTCTTC. The full variable domain, its missing parts supplied by reference TRBV19 and TRBJ2-1, is DGGITQSPKYLFRKEGQNVTLSCEQNLNHDAMYWYRQDPGQGLRLIYYSQIVNDFQKGDIAEGYSVSREKKESFPLTVTSAQKNPTAFYLCASSPGVAGVRDEQFFGPGTRLTVL.